This T cell receptor beta chain was recovered during a study of T cells after yellow fever vaccination. Turning to the study itself: Fractions containing few cells were prepared with SMART-Seq v4 Ultra Low Input.

This clonotype has at least ten counts. What it recognizes is unknown. Findings and limits, study-wide: Peak timing came faster in the weaker secondary response, day 5 versus 15.

The study made its TCR cDNA through 5'RACE template switching. That step introduced a universal primer site along with UMIs. Each CDR3 protein gets one entry after TCRdb re-called the 5' RACE reads with MiXCR. This table holds some 560,000 distinct CDR3 sequences, around 17% found once. The TCR comes from a man aged 18 to 29 who received the YFV17D yellow fever vaccine. The sample was PBMCs, taken more than 4 days after the first yellow fever vaccination.

The CDR3: CASSHRGTGTYNEQFF. In DNA form, the CDR3 reads TGCGCCAGCAGCCATCGCGGCACAGGGACGTACAATGAGCAGTTCTTC. The V and J genes are TRBV4-3 and TRBJ2-1, with D possibly TRBD1 on 6 matching bases. V was clipped by 3 bases and J by 4 bases, with 16 bases between them. The CDR3 spans 16 residues. CDR1 and CDR2 (germline): LGHNA, YSLEER.